Below, 9 T cell receptor beta chains from the same sample are listed, as sequenced in a study of T cell repertoires in cytomegalovirus infection. Antigens for these TCRs are unknown. Via MiXCR, TCRdb re-called the reads, giving one row per CDR3 protein. The sample has around 770,000 distinct CDR3 sequences; about 29% are singletons. Specimen: cultured CD8+ T cells from PBMCs, collected from culture after CMV antigen stimulation. These receptors came from a human donor in good health (CMV status not recorded). Some clones in this sample may be carry-over from other donors' samples.

This clonotype was observed a few times. This chain uses TRBV12-3 or TRBV12-4 with TRBJ1-2; TRBD1 is a possible D gene (5 bases). Trimming pared 7 bases from V and 8 bases from J, leaving 14 bases between. The CDR3 has 12 residues. This CDR3 reads CASNTGLGGYTF. The CDR3 DNA is TGTGCCAGCAATACAGGTTTAGGAGGCTACACCTTC.

The chain joins TRBV7-9 to TRBJ2-7; D uncertain. V was shortened by 5 bases and J by 6 bases, with 11 bases between the two germline ends. The CDR3 loop spans 12 amino acids. The germline V gene has CDR1 SEHNR and CDR2 FQNEAQ (reference sequence). The CDR3 coding sequence is TGTGCCAGCAGCCACGATGAAGGCGAGCAGTACTTC. Translating gives CASSHDEGEQYF.

There are a few counts of this clonotype. V and J are TRBV27 and TRBJ1-2; D is possibly TRBD1 (5 bases). CDR3 length: 13 residues. Trimming shortened V by 6 bases and J by 2 bases, and 10 bases separated the two germline ends. Germline CDR1 reads MNHEY; CDR2 reads SMNVEV (reference sequence). In nucleotides, the CDR3 is TGTGCCAGCAGGCTGGACATGAACTATGGCTACACCTTC. As protein: CASRLDMNYGYTF.

This clonotype was detected only a few times. J is TRBJ2-7 and V is TRBV6-6; 8 bases agree with TRBD1. V dropped 0 bases and J dropped 7; count of bases not matched to a gene: 11. Germline V CDR1 and CDR2: MNHNY, SVGAGI (reference sequence). This CDR3 has 16 amino acids. The CDR3 DNA follows: TGTGCCAGCAGTTACTCTGAAAGGACAGGGTCGAGGGAGCAGTACGTC. Its translation is CASSYSERTGSREQYV.

This clonotype was detected once. The chain is built from TRBV20-1 and TRBJ2-7, with D tentatively TRBD2 (7 bases). CDR1 and CDR2 (germline): DFQATT, SNEGSKA (reference sequence). Deletions cut 5 bases from V and 4 bases from J, with 18 bases between. The CDR3 has 14 residues. This chain's CDR3 is CSALRAGAEYEQYF. In DNA, the CDR3 is TGCAGTGCTCTCAGGGCGGGGGCAGAGTACGAGCAGTACTTC.

This clonotype was found a few times. The genes are TRBV19 and TRBJ1-5, with D possibly being TRBD1 (5 bases). The germline V and J ends were trimmed by 2 bases and 5 bases, with 7 bases remaining between them. Germline V gene lookup returns CDR1 LNHDA and CDR2 SQIVND (reference sequence). The CDR3 contains 13 residues. CDR3 protein: CASSIIGDQPQHF. For the CDR3, the DNA is TGTGCCAGTAGTATAATAGGGGATCAGCCCCAGCATTTT.

This clonotype has a handful of counts. The rearrangement links TRBV7-9 to TRBJ1-1, with a weak D call TRBD1 (5 bases). Germline CDR1 reads SEHNR; CDR2 reads FQNEAQ (reference sequence). V dropped 4 bases and J dropped 6 bases, with 12 bases sitting between them. The CDR3 loop spans 13 amino acids. CDR3 coding DNA: TGTGCCAGCAGCTCGGGCAGGGTGCCTGAAGCTTTCTTT. As protein: CASSSGRVPEAFF.

This clonotype showed up just a few times. This chain uses TRBV7-9 with TRBJ2-3; D possibly matches TRBD1 or TRBD2 (6 bases each). V shed 2 bases and J shed 4 bases, with 13 bases lying between them. The CDR3 is made up of 15 amino acids. Per the germline V gene, CDR1 is SEHNR and CDR2 is FQNEAQ (reference sequence). DNA for the CDR3: TGTGCCAGCAGCTTATGGTGGGGGGCCCCAGATACGCAGTATTTT. It encodes CASSLWWGAPDTQYF.

The chain carries TRBV6-4 and TRBJ1-1; tentatively, D is TRBD1 (6 bases). The CDR3 loop spans 13 amino acids. V gave up 5 bases and J gave up 5 bases, with 12 bases separating them. Germline V gene sequence: CDR1 MRHNA, CDR2 SNTAGT. The CDR3 nucleotides read TGTGCCAGCAGTCATAGGGGGGATACTGAAGCTTTCTTT. Amino acids: CASSHRGDTEAFF.